This entry lists 29 T cell receptor beta chains sequenced from one sample in a study of brain T cells in children with intractable seizures. Assay: immunoSEQ multiplex PCR; the TCRdb copy retains only in-frame clones and omits some. Of 110,000 or so clones in the sample, roughly 94% were seen once. The sequences come from peripheral blood, collected at surgery. All receptors derive from a boy younger than two with hemimegalencephaly and intractable seizures.

The V and J genes are TRBV24-1 and TRBJ2-5; 8 positions agree with TRBD2. Germline CDR1 is KGHDR and CDR2 is SFDVKD. V lost 3 bases to trimming and J lost 5 bases; unmatched junction nucleotides: 4. The CDR3 loop spans 14 amino acids. CDR3 coding DNA: TGTGCCACCAGTGATAGCGGGAGAGGGGAGACCCAGTACTTC. Residues: CATSDSGRGETQYF.

V usage is TRBV10-3 and J usage is TRBJ2-1, with 9 bases matching TRBD2. The V and J ends lost 3 bases and 7 bases, in that order; junction bases with no gene match: 4. CDR3 size: 14 residues. The germline gives CDR1 ENHRY, CDR2 SYGVKD. The chain's CDR3 is CAISEGLAWNEQFF. CDR3 nucleotide sequence: TGTGCCATCAGTGAAGGACTAGCGTGGAATGAGCAGTTCTTC.

The rearrangement uses TRBV6-6 and TRBJ2-3, with 11 bases identical to TRBD2. Unmatched junction bases numbered 8, after V lost 6 bases and J lost 3 bases. In germline, CDR1 is MNHNY, CDR2 SVGAGI (reference sequence). CDR3 length equals 16 residues. CDR3 sequence (DNA): TGTGCCAGCAGCACCTCGCCTAGCGGGAGGACAGATACGCAGTATTTT. It yields the protein CASSTSPSGRTDTQYF.

This sequence joins TRBV29-1 and TRBJ2-2; TRBD1 aligns across 7 bases. The V gene end was trimmed by 7 bases and the J gene end by 4 bases; junction bases not matched to a gene: 9. The CDR3 loop spans 14 amino acids. From germline, CDR1 is SQVTM and CDR2 ANQGSEA. CDR3 bases: TGCAGCGCCGAAAGGGGGCCCGGCACCGGGGAGCTGTTTTTT. Translating gives CSAERGPGTGELFF.

The V call is TRBV11-3, the J call TRBJ1-4; D uncertain. V was cut by 1 base and J by 3 bases, with 3 bases left in between. Germline V gene data show CDR1 as SGHNT and CDR2 as YENEEA. The CDR3 runs to 13 residues. CDR3 region: CASSLGPNEKLFF. The CDR3 DNA sequence: TGTGCCAGCAGCTTAGGACCTAATGAAAAACTGTTTTTT.

The gene calls are TRBV20-1 and TRBJ2-1; D is perhaps TRBD2 (5 bases). CDR1 is DFQATT and CDR2 is SNEGSKA in the germline V gene (reference sequence). V gave up 6 bases and J gave up 14 bases, with 14 bases separating them. There are 10 residues in the CDR3. The CDR3 DNA reads as TGCAGTGCCGGTCGGGCGGAGGAGTTCTTC. It specifies CSAGRAEEFF.

There are a few counts of this clone. This chain connects TRBV1 to TRBJ1-1; the table's D call TRBD1 went unverified against the DNA. TRBV1 is tagged as a pseudogene. The CDR3 length is 13 residues. CDR3 DNA: TGCACCAGCAGCCAAGCAGGGAACACTGAAGCTTTCTTT. Encoded protein: CTSSQAGNTEAFF.

The chain joins TRBV6-5 to TRBJ2-5, with D unclear. Per germline, CDR1 MNHEY and CDR2 SVGAGI. CDR3 length: 14 amino acids. V was cut by 0 bases and J by 5 bases, with 10 bases left in between. This CDR3 reads CASSYSARPETQYF. The DNA of the CDR3 is TGTGCCAGCAGTTACTCGGCGCGACCGGAGACCCAGTACTTC.

The chain joins TRBV29-1 to TRBJ2-4; either TRBD1 or TRBD2 may fit D (5 bases each). The ends were cut back, 6 bases at V and 6 bases at J, with 18 bases in the middle. The germline V gene encodes CDR1 SQVTM and CDR2 ANQGSEA. CDR3 length: 14 residues. This CDR3 reads CSVRMGTGGNIQYF. CDR3 bases: TGCAGCGTCCGCATGGGGACGGGCGGAAACATTCAGTACTTC.

The chain recombines TRBV30 with TRBJ1-1; tentative D call: TRBD1 (6 bases). Trimming removed 5 bases from V and 6 bases from J, with 19 bases in between. This CDR3 region has 14 residues. CDR1 is GTSNPN, CDR2 SVGIG, per germline (reference sequence). CDR3 loop: CAWVTGRSWAEAFF. CDR3 sequence (DNA): TGTGCCTGGGTTACAGGGAGATCGTGGGCTGAAGCTTTCTTT.

The chain joins TRBV7-3 to TRBJ2-3; D perhaps matches TRBD1 (5 bases). The length of the CDR3 is 14 residues. V was shortened by 3 bases and J by 2 bases, with 9 bases between the two germline ends. From germline, CDR1 is SGHTA and CDR2 FQGTGA. The CDR3 sequence: CASSLTVPTDTQYF. CDR3 in DNA: TGTGCCAGCAGCTTGACAGTTCCCACAGATACGCAGTATTTT. Full variable domain (rest looked up from reference TRBV7-3 and TRBJ2-3): GAGVSQTPSNKVTEKGKYVELRCDPISGHTALYWYRQSLGQGPEFLIYFQGTGAADDSGLPNDRFFAVRPEGSVSTLKIQRTERGDSAVYLCASSLTVPTDTQYFGPGTRLTVL.

This clone was seen more than once but under ten times. The chain couples TRBV6-5 to TRBJ1-5, with D unclear. Germline V gives CDR1 MNHEY, CDR2 SVGAGI. This CDR3 has 14 amino acids. The V gene lost 7 bases and the J gene lost 1 base, with 11 bases spanning the gap. CDR3 sequence: CASTPPGSNQPQHF. The CDR3 DNA sequence: TGTGCCAGCACCCCTCCCGGGAGCAATCAGCCCCAGCATTTT.

The chain employs TRBV28 and TRBJ2-6; D not certain. CDR1 and CDR2 (germline): MDHEN, SYDVKM. V lost 7 bases and J 0 bases, leaving 7 bases between the germline ends. CDR3 length: 14 residues. The CDR3 is CASTRGSGANVLTF. The CDR3 DNA is TGTGCCAGCACCAGAGGCTCTGGGGCCAACGTCCTGACTTTC.

This rearrangement joins TRBV28 to TRBJ2-1, with TRBD1 matching over 8 bases. The CDR3 runs to 15 residues. The germline gives CDR1 MDHEN, CDR2 SYDVKM. J was trimmed by 5 bases and V by 3 bases; bases with no gene match: 6. The CDR3 reads CASSFRTGFHNEQFF. In nucleotides, the CDR3 is TGTGCCAGCAGTTTCCGGACAGGGTTTCACAATGAGCAGTTCTTC.

The chain has TRBV7-2 and TRBJ2-3; D remains ambiguous. The CDR3 is made up of 15 amino acids. V was trimmed by 1 base and J by 4 bases, leaving 12 bases between them. The germline V gene encodes CDR1 SGHTA and CDR2 FQGNSA. This CDR3 is CASSLVGLVPDTQYF. CDR3 in DNA: TGTGCCAGCAGCTTAGTTGGGCTAGTCCCAGATACGCAGTATTTT.

This chain uses TRBV30 with TRBJ1-5; D is ambiguous. Trimming pared 4 bases from V and 7 bases from J, leaving 11 bases between. The CDR3 contains 12 residues. In germline, CDR1 is GTSNPN, CDR2 SVGIG (reference sequence). CDR3 residues: CAWNQAGQPQHF. Written as DNA, the CDR3 is TGTGCCTGGAACCAGGCCGGCCAGCCCCAGCATTTT. Full variable domain (outside the CDR3, taken from reference TRBV30 and TRBJ1-5): SQTIHQWPATLVQPVGSPLSLECTVEGTSNPNLYWYRQAAGRGLQLLFYSVGIGQISSEVPQNLSASRPQDRQFILSSKKLLLSDSGFYLCAWNQAGQPQHFGDGTRLSIL.

The chain joins TRBV5-1 to TRBJ2-7; D is perhaps TRBD1 or TRBD2 (5 bases each). V shed 3 bases and J shed 2 bases, with 12 bases lying between them. The length of the CDR3 is 14 residues. Per germline, CDR1 SGHRS and CDR2 YFSETQ. The CDR3 coding sequence is TGCGCCAGCAGCTCCCGGATGGGACCCTACGAGCAGTACTTC. It specifies CASSSRMGPYEQYF.

This clone was observed once. The chain recombines TRBV7-9 with TRBJ2-3, with TRBD1 identical over 9 bases. Trimming removed 8 bases from V and 4 bases from J; junction bases left unmatched: 4. Germline V gene sequence: CDR1 SEHNR, CDR2 FQNEAQ (reference sequence). CDR3 size: 13 residues. The CDR3: CASDTGGADTQYF. DNA of the CDR3: TGTGCCAGCGATACAGGGGGCGCAGATACGCAGTATTTT. The variable domain in full, with the rest retrieved from reference TRBV7-9 and TRBJ2-3, is DTGVSQNPRHKITKRGQNVTFRCDPISEHNRLYWYRQTLGQGPEFLTYFQNEAQLEKSRLLSDRFSAERPKGSFSTLEIQRTEQGDSAMYLCASDTGGADTQYFGPGTRLTVL.

This chain connects TRBV12-3 or TRBV12-4 to TRBJ1-1, with D perhaps TRBD1 (5 bases). The V end lost 8 bases, the J end lost 5 bases, and 15 bases lay between the germline ends. This CDR3 is built from 13 residues. This chain's CDR3 is CASFGTRETEAFF. CDR3 nucleotides: TGTGCCAGCTTTGGGACCCGCGAAACTGAAGCTTTCTTT.

The chain joins TRBV19 to TRBJ2-1; D might be TRBD1 (5 bases). Looked up from germline, CDR1 is LNHDA and CDR2 is SQIVND (reference sequence). V was trimmed by 6 bases and J by 1 base, leaving 7 bases between them. There are 13 residues in the CDR3. The CDR3 DNA sequence: TGTGCCAGTAGCCCAGGGTCCTACAATGAGCAGTTCTTC. Its protein is CASSPGSYNEQFF.

The chain joins TRBV7-9 to TRBJ1-1; D gene uncertain. V was clipped by 6 bases and J by 0 bases, with 14 bases between them. CDR1 and CDR2 from the germline V gene are SEHNR and FQNEAQ (reference sequence). The CDR3 runs 15 residues. The CDR3 nucleotides read TGTGCCAGCAGTGCTCTGGACGGAGTGAACACTGAAGCTTTCTTT. It yields the protein CASSALDGVNTEAFF.

V usage is TRBV5-6 and J usage is TRBJ2-2; D is undetermined. Germline CDR1 SGHDT, CDR2 YYEEEE. V was trimmed by 0 bases and J by 3 bases, leaving 0 bases between them. The length of the CDR3 is 12 residues. CDR3 bases: TGTGCCAGCAGCTTGGACACCGGGGAGCTGTTTTTT. Encoded protein: CASSLDTGELFF.

The chain uses TRBV24-1 and TRBJ2-2; 7 bases agree with TRBD1. Germline assignment: CDR1 KGHDR and CDR2 SFDVKD. With V trimmed by 4 bases and J by 3 bases, 4 bases remained unmatched. The CDR3 sequence is 15 residues long. The CDR3 loop reads CATSDTGTDTGELFF. In DNA form, the CDR3 reads TGTGCCACCAGTGACACCGGGACAGACACCGGGGAGCTGTTTTTT.

V is TRBV5-1 and J is TRBJ2-7; 11 bases line up with TRBD2. V shed 5 bases and J 2 bases; nucleotides not matched to a gene: 0. Germline V lookup: CDR1 SGHRS, CDR2 YFSETQ. The CDR3 is 13 residues long. The CDR3 region is CASRLAGAYEQYF. DNA for the CDR3: TGCGCCAGCAGACTAGCGGGAGCCTACGAGCAGTACTTC.

For the CDR3, the DNA is TGTGCCAGCAGTGAGGCAGGACCCCTCACAGATACGCAGTATTTT. Its protein product is CASSEAGPLTDTQYF. The chain joins TRBV25-1 to TRBJ2-3; no firm D call. The CDR3 spans 15 residues. CDR1 MGHDK and CDR2 SYGVNS come from the germline V gene. V dropped 3 bases and J dropped 2 bases, with 12 bases sitting between them. Combining the CDR3 with reference TRBV25-1 and TRBJ2-3 gives the whole variable domain EADIYQTPRYLVIGTGKKITLECSQTMGHDKMYWYQQDPGMELHLIHYSYGVNSTEKGDLSSESTVSRIRTEHFPLTLESARPSHTSQYLCASSEAGPLTDTQYFGPGTRLTVL.

The chain links TRBV2 to TRBJ2-7; 7 nucleotides match TRBD2. V lost 3 bases and J lost 2; bases outside the gene matches: 4. The germline CDR1 and CDR2 sequences are SNHLY and FYNNEI. This CDR3 has 14 amino acids. The CDR3 region is CASSDRAGPYEQYF. DNA of the CDR3: TGTGCCAGCAGTGACAGAGCGGGACCCTACGAGCAGTACTTC.

V and J are TRBV9 and TRBJ2-7; D is undetermined. This CDR3 is built from 12 residues. Germline V gene lookup returns CDR1 SGDLS and CDR2 YYNGEE. V dropped 0 bases and J dropped 3 bases, with 4 bases sitting between them. CDR3 loop: CASSVEGYEQYF. The CDR3 nucleotides read TGTGCCAGCAGCGTAGAGGGCTACGAGCAGTACTTC.

This chain joins TRBV2 and TRBJ2-7; no definite D call. V shed 3 bases and J shed 1 base, with 4 bases lying between them. The CDR3 totals 12 residues. In germline, CDR1 is SNHLY, CDR2 FYNNEI. The CDR3 spells CASSEGSYEQYF. The DNA of the CDR3 is TGTGCCAGCAGTGAGGGGTCCTACGAGCAGTACTTC.

The V gene is TRBV2, the J gene TRBJ2-2; the D gene is possibly TRBD2 (5 bases). This CDR3 spans 13 amino acids. Trimming took off 7 bases at V and 4 bases at J, with 10 bases between the two ends. Germline CDR1 is SNHLY and CDR2 is FYNNEI. CDR3 region: CASKESGTGELFF. The DNA for the CDR3 is TGTGCCAGCAAAGAGAGCGGCACCGGGGAGCTGTTTTTT.